One and the same sample provided the 16 T cell receptor beta chains below, sequenced in a study of neoadjuvant anti-PD-1 for oral cavity cancer (dated by TCRdb to the early 2020s). Library construction relied on the immunoSEQ multiplex PCR assay. TCRdb obtained this table from immuneACCESS and retained in-frame rearrangements with V and J assigned. These tables miss some clones; where compared with another copy, unresolved V genes account for less than half of the shortfall, and the remainder is unexplained. The sample table contains 11,000 to 15,000 clones; only one count was recorded for 55% to 80% of them. Clones ranked in the top ten supply under 2.5% of the sample. The time point label of this sample denotes: before neoadjuvant nivolumab. The specimen comprised PBMCs, sampled before nivolumab (anti-PD-1) treatment. Receptor source: a person aged 40 to 85 with oral cavity squamous cell carcinoma.

This clone has a handful of counts. The chain joins TRBV19 to TRBJ1-2; D is unclear. In germline, CDR1 is LNHDA, CDR2 SQIVND (reference sequence). This CDR3 spans 13 amino acids. V shed 7 bases and J shed 0 bases, with 9 bases lying between them. Here the CDR3 reads CASNPASNYGYTF. The CDR3 bases are TGTGCCAGTAACCCGGCTTCTAACTATGGCTACACCTTC.

This clone has just one count. The chain combines TRBV19 with TRBJ1-5; D may be TRBD1 (5 bases). This CDR3 is 16 amino acids long. Germline CDR1 is LNHDA and CDR2 is SQIVND (reference sequence). Trimming shortened V by 3 bases and J by 2 bases, and 14 bases separated the two germline ends. The DNA of the CDR3 is TGTGCCAGTAGTATGGGGGGAGGGCGAGGCAATCAGCCCCAGCATTTT. Amino acids: CASSMGGGRGNQPQHF.

V and J are TRBV19 and TRBJ2-7; D is uncertain. There are 13 residues in the CDR3. CDR1 is LNHDA and CDR2 is SQIVND in the germline V gene (reference sequence). Trimming shortened V by 1 base and J by 4 bases, and 8 bases separated the two germline ends. CDR3 sequence (DNA): TGTGCCAGTAGTATAGCGGGCGGATACGAGCAGTACTTC. The encoded protein is CASSIAGGYEQYF.

The chain is built from TRBV6-1 and TRBJ2-7; 11 bases are a match to TRBD2. This CDR3 spans 16 amino acids. V was pared by 4 bases and J by 2 bases, with 7 bases of the junction left unmatched. CDR1 and CDR2 (germline): MNHNS, SASEGT. CDR3 DNA sequence: TGTGCCAGCAGTGTAGGCAGACTAGCGGGGCCCTACGAGCAGTACTTC. Its protein is CASSVGRLAGPYEQYF.

This rearrangement joins TRBV7-7 to TRBJ2-7, with 8 positions matching TRBD2. With 9 bases clipped from V and 8 bases from J, the junction kept 12 bases outside the gene matches. Germline CDR1 is SSHAT and CDR2 is FNYEAQ (reference sequence). The CDR3 contains 13 residues. The CDR3, as DNA: TGTGCCAGGCCCTCGGGGGGGGAGGTACAGCAGTACTTC. Its protein is CARPSGGEVQQYF.

Only a few counts were recorded for this clone. The rearrangement links TRBV6-6 to TRBJ1-1; TRBD1 matches at 7 bases. The germline V gene encodes CDR1 MNHNY and CDR2 SVGAGI (reference sequence). The CDR3 loop spans 13 amino acids. J was trimmed by 5 bases and V by 6 bases; bases with no gene match: 6. CDR3 in amino acids: CASRIKQGTEAFF. The CDR3 DNA follows: TGTGCCAGCAGGATTAAACAGGGGACTGAAGCTTTCTTT.

This chain connects TRBV28 to TRBJ2-3; D may match TRBD1 or TRBD2 (6 bases each). CDR3 length: 16 residues. The germline V gene encodes CDR1 MDHEN and CDR2 SYDVKM. Trimming stripped 5 bases from V and 0 bases from J, with 15 bases between. The DNA of the CDR3 is TGTGCCAGCAGTCCCTTGAGGGGGGCTAGCACAGATACGCAGTATTTT. It translates to CASSPLRGASTDTQYF. Using reference TRBV28 and TRBJ2-3 for the parts outside the CDR3, the full variable domain is DVKVTQSSRYLVKRTGEKVFLECVQDMDHENMFWYRQDPGLGLRLIYFSYDVKMKEKGDIPEGYSVSREKKERFSLILESASTNQTSMYLCASSPLRGASTDTQYFGPGTRLTVL.

This clone was detected only a few times. The CDR3 DNA follows: TGTGCCAGCAGCGTAGCGGCAGCGGGGGGGCCAGGCACAGATACGCAGTATTTT. Translating it yields CASSVAAAGGPGTDTQYF. This chain links TRBV9 with TRBJ2-3; TRBD2 matches 10 bases. Per germline, CDR1 SGDLS and CDR2 YYNGEE. The CDR3 length is 18 residues. V lost 0 bases, J lost 1 base, and 8 bases stayed unmatched.

The V call is TRBV5-5, the J call TRBJ1-5; D unclear. The CDR3 has 13 residues. Germline CDR1 and CDR2: SGHKS and YYEKEE (reference sequence). V was shortened by 0 bases and J by 4 bases, with 5 bases between the two germline ends. The CDR3 loop is CASSLEMNQPQHF. CDR3 nucleotide sequence: TGTGCCAGCAGCTTGGAAATGAATCAGCCCCAGCATTTT.

CDR3 sequence (DNA): TGTGCCAGCAGTTTCAGGGGAACTGAAGCTTTCTTT. Translating it yields CASSFRGTEAFF. This chain joins TRBV28 and TRBJ1-1; tentative D call: TRBD1 (6 bases). V was shortened by 3 bases and J by 5 bases, with 7 bases between the two germline ends. Germline V gives CDR1 MDHEN, CDR2 SYDVKM. This CDR3 spans 12 amino acids.

This chain joins TRBV5-4 and TRBJ1-5; no definite D call. V dropped 5 bases and J dropped 4 bases, with 10 bases sitting between them. Germline-derived CDR1 and CDR2 are SGHNT and YYREEE (reference sequence). This CDR3 region has 13 residues. The CDR3 spells CASSTGENQPQHF. The CDR3 nucleotides read TGTGCCAGCAGTACTGGGGAAAATCAGCCCCAGCATTTT.

The sample holds one count of this clone. The CDR3 DNA is TGTGCCAGCAGCCCTCCCCTGGGACTAGCGGGGGTTACAGATACGCAGTATTTT. It translates to CASSPPLGLAGVTDTQYF. The chain joins TRBV7-9 to TRBJ2-3; TRBD2 agrees at 14 bases. Looked up from germline, CDR1 is SEHNR and CDR2 is FQNEAQ (reference sequence). This CDR3 is 18 amino acids long. V dropped 5 bases and J dropped 3; count of bases not matched to a gene: 10.

V gene TRBV6-5 combines with J gene TRBJ1-1, with D unclear. The CDR3 has 11 amino acids. Germline lookup yields CDR1 MNHEY and CDR2 SVGAGI. V was pared by 8 bases and J by 11 bases, with 15 bases between. The CDR3 spells CASARGSGAFF. The CDR3 DNA sequence: TGTGCCAGCGCCCGGGGATCCGGGGCTTTCTTT.

This rearrangement joins TRBV19 to TRBJ1-3; possibly TRBD1 for D (6 bases). Germline CDR1 and CDR2: LNHDA and SQIVND (reference sequence). V lost 7 bases to trimming and J lost 3 bases, with 22 bases between them. The CDR3 sequence is 17 residues long. The CDR3 DNA reads as TGTGCCAGTACCCCCCTATCCGGGGGGCTAAGTGGAAACACCATATATTTT. Residues: CASTPLSGGLSGNTIYF.

This rearrangement joins TRBV10-2 to TRBJ2-5; TRBD2 matches at 13 bases. The trim removed 3 bases at V and 5 bases at J, leaving 9 bases unmatched. Germline V gene lookup returns CDR1 WSHSY and CDR2 SAAADI. The CDR3 covers 17 residues. CDR3 sequence reads: CASSDSSGTSGKETQYF. The CDR3 DNA follows: TGCGCCAGCAGTGATTCCTCCGGGACTAGCGGGAAGGAGACCCAGTACTTC.

The rearrangement links TRBV2 to TRBJ1-4; D not certain. CDR1 and CDR2 from the germline V gene are SNHLY and FYNNEI. V gave up 3 bases and J gave up 2 bases, with 7 bases separating them. The CDR3 totals 14 residues. CDR3 residues: CASSDMATNEKLFF. CDR3 bases: TGTGCCAGCAGTGATATGGCCACTAATGAAAAACTGTTTTTT.